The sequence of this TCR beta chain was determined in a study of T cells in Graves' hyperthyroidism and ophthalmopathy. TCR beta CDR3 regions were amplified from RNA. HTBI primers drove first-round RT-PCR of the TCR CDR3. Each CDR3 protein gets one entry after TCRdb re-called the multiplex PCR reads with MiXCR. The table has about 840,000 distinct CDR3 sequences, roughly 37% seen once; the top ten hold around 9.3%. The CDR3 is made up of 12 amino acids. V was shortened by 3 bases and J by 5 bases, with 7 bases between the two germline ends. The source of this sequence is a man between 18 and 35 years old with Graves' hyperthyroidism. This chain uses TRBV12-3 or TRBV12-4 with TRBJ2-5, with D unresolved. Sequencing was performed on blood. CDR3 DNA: TGTGCCAGCAGTTTTTTTGGGGAGACCCAGTACTTC. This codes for CASSFFGETQYF.